What follows are 25 T cell receptor beta chains derived from one specimen sequenced in a study of neurological immune-mediated disorders. MiXCR, run by TCRdb on the 5' RACE reads, gives a single entry per CDR3 protein. Among under 100,000 distinct CDR3 sequences listed, about 4.5% were seen once. The time point here: longitudinal time-point 3. The sequencing sample was made of PBMCs. The source is a woman in her sixties with multiple sclerosis.

Notes on this clonotype: This may arise from a read error, as a much more abundant clone is one base away. The V call is TRBV9, the J call TRBJ2-2; the match to TRBD1 covers 9 bases. V trimming: 1 base; J trimming: 3 bases; junction bases outside the gene matches: 1. Germline CDR1 and CDR2: SGDLS and YYNGEE. This CDR3 contains 15 residues. CDR3 bases: TGTGCCAGCAGCGTAAGGGACAGGGACACCGGGGAGCTGTTTTTT. This codes for CASSVRDRDTGELFF.

This clonotype was seen at least ten times. The genes are TRBV3-1 and TRBJ2-7; D is unclear. The V end was cut by 4 bases, the J end by 2 bases, with 9 bases between. The CDR3 runs to 13 residues. CDR1 and CDR2 (germline): LGHDT, YNNKEL (reference sequence). The CDR3 DNA is TGTGCCAGCAGCCCCGCAGGAACCTACGAGCAGTACTTC. Translating it yields CASSPAGTYEQYF.

This clonotype was picked up many times. J is TRBJ1-2 and V is TRBV6-5; D is undetermined. Trimming pared 0 bases from V and 7 bases from J, leaving 15 bases between. Germline assignment: CDR1 MNHEY and CDR2 SVGAGI. There are 15 residues in the CDR3. The CDR3 DNA reads as TGTGCCAGCAGTTACTCGGGCCAGAGGCTAGGTGGCTACACCTTC. This sequence encodes CASSYSGQRLGGYTF.

Concerning this clonotype itself: At one boundary the junction diverges from the germline segment, which might be a read error. The CDR3 here is CSARDAGQALETQNF. In DNA, the CDR3 is TGCAGTGCTAGAGACGCGGGACAGGCTCTTGAGACCCAGAATTTC. The chain has TRBV20-1 and TRBJ2-5; 8 bases agree with TRBD1. Germline V gene sequence: CDR1 DFQATT, CDR2 SNEGSKA (reference sequence). The CDR3 loop spans 15 amino acids.

This clonotype was found many times. V is TRBV10-2 and J is TRBJ1-2; possibly TRBD1 for D (6 bases). The germline V and J ends were trimmed by 4 bases and 6 bases, with 12 bases remaining between them. CDR3 length: 13 amino acids. The germline gives CDR1 WSHSY, CDR2 SAAADI. CDR3 sequence: CASSATGRDGYTF. As DNA, the CDR3 is TGCGCCAGCAGTGCCACAGGGAGGGATGGCTACACCTTC.

This clonotype was observed at least ten times. The chain carries TRBV20-1 and TRBJ2-3; no firm D call. In germline, CDR1 is DFQATT, CDR2 SNEGSKA (reference sequence). The V end was cut by 6 bases, the J end by 6 bases, with 16 bases between. There are 13 residues in the CDR3. The CDR3 DNA sequence: TGCAGTGCCGATCAGCAGTCAGTCGATACGCAGTATTTT. Amino acid sequence: CSADQQSVDTQYF.

This clonotype was detected many times. The rearrangement links TRBV4-1 to TRBJ1-2; TRBD1 is a possible D gene (5 bases). V dropped 7 bases and J dropped 2 bases, with 17 bases sitting between them. The germline CDR1 and CDR2 sequences are MGHRA and YSYEKL. This CDR3 region has 15 residues. In DNA, the CDR3 is TGCGCCAGCACCCCTGGGGGGACGCTGAACTATGGCTACACCTTC. Protein product: CASTPGGTLNYGYTF.

This clonotype occurred many times. This chain uses TRBV20-1 with TRBJ2-6; D tentatively reads TRBD1 or TRBD2 (5 bases each). Trimming took off 7 bases at V and 5 bases at J, with 21 bases between the two ends. The CDR3 contains 16 residues. CDR1 and CDR2 from the germline V gene are DFQATT and SNEGSKA (reference sequence). CDR3 sequence: CSVLGGQGARANVLTF. For the CDR3, the DNA is TGCAGTGTTCTAGGAGGTCAGGGCGCGAGGGCCAACGTCCTGACTTTC.

V gene TRBV14 combines with J gene TRBJ2-3; TRBD1 is a possible D gene (5 bases). The CDR3 spans 15 residues. V gave up 4 bases and J gave up 2 bases, with 13 bases separating them. Germline lookup yields CDR1 SGHDN and CDR2 FVKESK. DNA of the CDR3: TGTGCCAGCAGCCCAACGACAGAGTACACAGATACGCAGTATTTT. Protein product: CASSPTTEYTDTQYF. The entire variable domain, with the rest obtained from reference TRBV14 and TRBJ2-3, is as follows: EAGVTQFPSHSVIEKGQTVTLRCDPISGHDNLYWYRRVMGKEIKFLLHFVKESKQDESGMPNNRFLAERTGGTYSTLKVQPAELEDSGVYFCASSPTTEYTDTQYFGPGTRLTVL.

This clonotype showed up many times. The chain is built from TRBV20-1 and TRBJ1-5; 7 bases line up with TRBD1. Germline loops: CDR1 DFQATT, CDR2 SNEGSKA (reference sequence). V gave up 3 bases and J gave up 4 bases; unmatched junction bases: 9. There are 15 residues in the CDR3. The CDR3 DNA reads as TGCAGTGCTAGGGACCCAGGGGGGAAAAATCAGCCCCAGCATTTT. Protein sequence: CSARDPGGKNQPQHF.

This clonotype was picked up many times. The chain joins TRBV5-1 to TRBJ1-3; a weak D match, TRBD1 (5 bases). Trimming pared 0 bases from V and 0 bases from J, leaving 13 bases between. Germline V gives CDR1 SGHRS, CDR2 YFSETQ. CDR3 length: 17 residues. CDR3 residues: CASSLVGDSSSGNTIYF. The DNA for the CDR3 is TGCGCCAGCAGCTTGGTTGGTGACAGTAGCTCTGGAAACACCATATATTTT.

This clonotype occurred a few times. This chain uses TRBV3-1 with TRBJ2-3; maybe TRBD2 (6 bases). This CDR3 has 17 residues. Trimming removed 0 bases from V and 0 bases from J, with 13 bases in between. Germline CDR1 reads LGHDT; CDR2 reads YNNKEL (reference sequence). The chain's CDR3 is CASSQDPFRGSTDTQYF. CDR3 in DNA: TGTGCCAGCAGCCAAGATCCGTTCCGGGGGAGCACAGATACGCAGTATTTT.

This clonotype showed up many times. The chain recombines TRBV20-1 with TRBJ2-1; 11 bases agree with TRBD2. CDR3 size: 18 residues. The V segment lost 3 bases and the J segment 0 bases; nucleotides outside the gene matches: 10. Germline lookup yields CDR1 DFQATT and CDR2 SNEGSKA (reference sequence). The CDR3 nucleotides read TGCAGTGCTAGTCTGCTAGCGGGGGGCCTAAGCTCCTACAATGAGCAGTTCTTC. Translated, it gives CSASLLAGGLSSYNEQFF.

There are many counts of this clonotype. The chain has TRBV20-1 and TRBJ2-1; the D gene is possibly TRBD2 (7 bases). The V end lost 3 bases, the J end lost 5 bases, and 14 bases lay between the germline ends. Germline CDR1 is DFQATT and CDR2 is SNEGSKA (reference sequence). The CDR3 covers 14 residues. CDR3 residues: CSASWGGDHNEQFF. CDR3 DNA sequence: TGCAGTGCTAGCTGGGGGGGCGACCACAATGAGCAGTTCTTC.

There are many counts of this clonotype. J is TRBJ1-2 and V is TRBV3-1; D call uncertain. CDR3 length equals 15 residues. The germline V gene encodes CDR1 LGHDT and CDR2 YNNKEL (reference sequence). V was clipped by 4 bases and J by 0 bases, with 12 bases between them. DNA of the CDR3: TGTGCCAGCAGCCCTCCGGGGAGGACTAACTATGGCTACACCTTC. Its translation: CASSPPGRTNYGYTF.

This clonotype was counted at least ten times. The chain recombines TRBV28 with TRBJ1-2; D not certain. The V gene's germline CDR1 is MDHEN and CDR2 SYDVKM. This CDR3 region has 12 residues. Trimming left V 6 bases short and J 8 bases short, with 13 bases between. CDR3 protein: CASRVLGAGYTF. CDR3 coding DNA: TGTGCCAGCAGGGTCTTGGGAGCCGGCTACACCTTC.

This clonotype was detected many times. The chain links TRBV5-1 to TRBJ2-7; TRBD1 aligns across 9 bases. With V trimmed by 5 bases and J by 4 bases, 10 bases remained unmatched. The V gene's germline CDR1 is SGHRS and CDR2 YFSETQ. The CDR3 loop spans 15 amino acids. CDR3 region: CASSPGTGTLYEQYF. The CDR3 region has the DNA TGCGCCAGCAGTCCCGGGACAGGGACTCTTTACGAGCAGTACTTC.

This clonotype was found many times. The gene calls are TRBV7-2 and TRBJ2-5; 11 nucleotides align to TRBD2. The CDR3 spans 18 residues. J gave up 5 bases and V 6 bases, and 17 bases lay outside the gene matches. CDR1 and CDR2 (germline): SGHTA, FQGNSA. For the CDR3, the DNA is TGTGCCAGCAGTCCCCAGCCCCTACTAGCGGGGGTGGGGGAGACCCAGTACTTC. Translation: CASSPQPLLAGVGETQYF.

This clonotype was seen many times. The chain employs TRBV6-1 and TRBJ1-6; D is possibly TRBD1 (6 bases). Between the trimmed V and J ends, which lost 7 bases and 7 bases, there was a span of 14 bases. Germline loops: CDR1 MNHNS, CDR2 SASEGT. The CDR3 spans 14 residues. The CDR3 DNA sequence: TGTGCCAGCACTCCAGGGGTGGAGAATTCACCCCTCCACTTT. Translation: CASTPGVENSPLHF.

This clonotype has at least ten counts. This chain links TRBV5-1 with TRBJ2-2; D is perhaps TRBD1 or TRBD2 (6 bases each). Trimming pared 1 base from V and 7 bases from J, leaving 14 bases between. Per the germline V gene, CDR1 is SGHRS and CDR2 is YFSETQ. The CDR3 extends over 15 amino acids. CDR3 DNA sequence: TGCGCCAGCAGCTTGTCGGGGGCGAGGGACGGGGAGCTGTTTTTT. Translated: CASSLSGARDGELFF.

This clonotype was seen repeatedly, ten times or more. V and J are TRBV5-1 and TRBJ1-1; D possibly corresponds to TRBD1 (5 bases). The CDR3 has 15 amino acids. Germline values: CDR1 SGHRS, CDR2 YFSETQ. Between the trimmed V and J ends, which lost 4 bases and 2 bases, there was a span of 15 bases. CDR3 protein: CASSPANGANTEAFF. The DNA for the CDR3 is TGCGCCAGCAGCCCGGCGAATGGGGCCAACACTGAAGCTTTCTTT.

Many counts were recorded for this clonotype. The V call is TRBV5-1, the J call TRBJ2-7; D is tentatively TRBD1 or TRBD2 (5 bases each). The CDR3 runs 14 residues. V shed 2 bases and J shed 4 bases, with 13 bases lying between them. Looked up from germline, CDR1 is SGHRS and CDR2 is YFSETQ. CDR3 sequence (DNA): TGCGCCAGCAGCTTCAAGGGACCCCTTTACGAGCAGTACTTC. The encoded protein is CASSFKGPLYEQYF.

At least ten counts were recorded for this clonotype. The chain employs TRBV7-9 and TRBJ1-1; D uncertain. The length of the CDR3 is 13 residues. The germline V gene has CDR1 SEHNR and CDR2 FQNEAQ (reference sequence). Trimming stripped 4 bases from V and 0 bases from J, with 6 bases between. This CDR3 is CASSSRMNTEAFF. CDR3 bases: TGTGCCAGCAGCTCCCGTATGAACACTGAAGCTTTCTTT.

This clonotype appeared many times. The V and J genes are TRBV20-1 and TRBJ1-6; 7 bases are shared with TRBD1. Germline V gene sequence: CDR1 DFQATT, CDR2 SNEGSKA (reference sequence). V shed 6 bases, J shed 7 bases, and the junction held 9 bases outside the gene matches. The CDR3 loop spans 14 amino acids. Here the CDR3 DNA reads TGCAGTGCCATTCGACAGGGCCCCAATTCACCCCTCCACTTT. Translation: CSAIRQGPNSPLHF.

This clonotype occurred many times. The V and J genes are TRBV18 and TRBJ2-1; no definite D call. There are 14 residues in the CDR3. Germline lookup yields CDR1 KGHSH and CDR2 LQKENI. The ends were cut back, 0 bases at V and 6 bases at J, with 9 bases in the middle. CDR3 bases: TGTGCCAGCTCACCACCCCCTCCCGTCAATGAGCAGTTCTTC. It encodes CASSPPPPVNEQFF.